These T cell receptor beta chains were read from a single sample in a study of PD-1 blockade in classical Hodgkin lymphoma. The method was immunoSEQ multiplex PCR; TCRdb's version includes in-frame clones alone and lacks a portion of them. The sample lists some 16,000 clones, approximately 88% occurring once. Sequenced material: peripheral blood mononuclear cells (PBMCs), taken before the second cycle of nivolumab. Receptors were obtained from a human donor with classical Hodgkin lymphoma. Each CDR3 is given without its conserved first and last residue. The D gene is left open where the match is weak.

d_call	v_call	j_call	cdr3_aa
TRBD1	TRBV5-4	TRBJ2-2	ASSLEPQGARTGELF
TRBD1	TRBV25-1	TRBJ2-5	ASSEPDRAQETQY
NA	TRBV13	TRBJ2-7	ASSFGWPYEQY
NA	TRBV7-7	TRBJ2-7	ATFGGTYEQY
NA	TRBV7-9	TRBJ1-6	ASSPKNNSPLH
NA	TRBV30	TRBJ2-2	AWNLNGGRTGELF
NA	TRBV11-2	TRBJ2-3	ASSLGQHTFTDTQY
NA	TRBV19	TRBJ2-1	ASRLPGASTAAF
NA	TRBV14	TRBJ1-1	ASSSLGGTEAF
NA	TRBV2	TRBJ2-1	ASSVGTSRRGEQF
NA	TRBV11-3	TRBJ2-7	ASSPGSARGPYEQY
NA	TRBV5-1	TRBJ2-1	ASSLITEQF
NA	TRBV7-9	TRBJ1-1	ASRMDTEAF
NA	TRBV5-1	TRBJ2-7	ASSFLNSYEQY
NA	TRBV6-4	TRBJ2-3	ASRQGSYTDTQY
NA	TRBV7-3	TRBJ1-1	ASSLTADTEAF
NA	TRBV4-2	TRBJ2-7	ASSQETSLGEQY
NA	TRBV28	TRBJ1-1	ASKVTNTEAF
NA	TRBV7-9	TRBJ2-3	ASSSRGATDTQY
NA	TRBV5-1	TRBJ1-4	ASSRQQADNEKLF
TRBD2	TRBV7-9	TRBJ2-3	ALEPAGGPIDTQY
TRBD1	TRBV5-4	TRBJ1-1	ASSLGGGANWVNTEAF
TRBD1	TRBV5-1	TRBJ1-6	ASSLQGVNSPLH
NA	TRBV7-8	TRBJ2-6	ASGRSSGANVLT
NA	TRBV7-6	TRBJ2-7	ASSLVGGLGYEQY
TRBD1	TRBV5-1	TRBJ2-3	ASSLEGGPDTQY
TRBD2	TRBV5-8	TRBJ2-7	ASSLGWTSGGAHDEQY